What follows describes a single T cell receptor beta chain. Its antigen is not identified. CDR1 is SGHNT, CDR2 YYREEE, per germline (reference sequence). This CDR3 region has 12 residues. V shed 4 bases and J shed 7 bases, with 12 bases lying between them. Unique molecular identifiers had been added to the TCR beta cDNA libraries. TCRdb redid the calling of the PCR reads with MiXCR, one entry per CDR3 protein. Among 450,000 or so distinct CDR3 sequences listed, around 40% were seen once. The sample is drawn from a study of post-analysis software for immune sequencing data. Notes on the study in general: F measure clustering grouped samples strongly by preparation batch. Higher frequency in patients than in controls was seen for roughly five TRBV segments, with TRBV5-6, TRBV5-1 and TRBV20-1 among them.

The chain uses TRBV5-4 and TRBJ2-7; TRBD2 is a possible D gene (5 bases). The sequence came from a girl aged 5-17 years with multiple sclerosis. Input material: blood. In DNA, the CDR3 is TGTGCCAGCAGCCTGGGAGTACGGGAGCAGTACTTC. Translation: CASSLGVREQYF.